The rows below give T cell receptor beta chains drawn from one sample of a study of shared clonotypes between healthy human individuals. Produced via immunoSEQ multiplex PCR; TCRdb's table is partial and in-frame only. The repertoire holds about 2.1 million clones, with about 93% as singletons. Sequences were obtained from naive CD8+ T cells from PBMCs. These receptors originate from a young man in good health. Some clones in this sample may be carry-over from other donors' samples. Both conserved end residues are part of each CDR3. A D gene is named only where the DNA matches it firmly. A clone size is listed for some rows: how often the clone was seen (once, few, many), or a class if it is expanded.

CAISDREDYEQYF TGTGCCATCAGTGACAGGGAGGACTACGAGCAGTACTTC NA TRBJ2-7 TRBV10-3 NA
CASSPRTGGTYEQYF TGTGCCAGCAGCCCCCGGACAGGGGGGACCTACGAGCAGTACTTC TRBD1 TRBJ2-7 TRBV27 NA
CASSHTGGPSYEQYF TGCGCCAGCAGCCATACGGGGGGACCCTCCTACGAGCAGTACTTC TRBD2 TRBJ2-7 TRBV5-1 NA
CATRQGALAFF TGTGCCACCCGCCAGGGCGCGTTAGCTTTCTTT NA TRBJ1-1 TRBV19 NA
CATYTGGSEQFF TGTGCCACCTACACGGGGGGAAGTGAGCAGTTCTTC TRBD2 TRBJ2-1 TRBV27 NA
CASSLEVLAGGRVTQYF TGTGCCAGCAGCTTAGAAGTACTAGCGGGAGGTCGTGTTACGCAGTATTTT TRBD2 TRBJ2-3 TRBV7-9 NA
CASSPVGTEETQYF TGTGCCAGCTCACCGGTGGGGACAGAAGAGACCCAGTACTTC TRBD1 TRBJ2-5 TRBV18 NA
CSVEGPGQGSEQYF TGCAGCGTTGAAGGCCCGGGACAGGGATCCGAGCAGTACTTC TRBD1 TRBJ2-7 TRBV29-1 NA
CATAARAVLNTEAFF TGTGCCACCGCAGCAAGGGCAGTCCTAAACACTGAAGCTTTCTTT NA TRBJ1-1 TRBV15 NA
CASSLDGTALNTEAFF TGTGCCAGCAGCTTAGACGGGACAGCCTTGAACACTGAAGCTTTCTTT TRBD1 TRBJ1-1 TRBV7-9 NA
CASSQARDGTTNEKLFF TGCGCCAGCAGCCAAGCCCGCGACGGTACAACTAATGAAAAACTGTTTTTT NA TRBJ1-4 TRBV4-1 NA
CASTHWGEEEKLFF TGTGCCAGCACCCACTGGGGTGAGGAGGAAAAACTGTTTTTT NA TRBJ1-4 TRBV6-1 NA
CASSPDRMNQPQHF TGTGCCAGCAGCCCGGACAGGATGAATCAGCCCCAGCATTTT TRBD1 TRBJ1-5 TRBV6-1 NA
CAISEISTAYEQYF TGTGCCATCAGTGAAATATCGACCGCCTACGAGCAGTACTTC NA TRBJ2-7 TRBV10-3 NA
CASTLKPGQGDHEQFF TGTGCCAGCACACTAAAACCGGGACAGGGGGACCATGAGCAGTTCTTC TRBD1 TRBJ2-1 TRBV27 NA
CASSELGRGYAEAFF TGTGCCAGCAGTGAATTGGGCAGGGGTTACGCTGAAGCTTTCTTT NA TRBJ1-1 TRBV6-1 NA
CASSLTHYGYTF TGTGCCAGCAGCTTAACTCACTATGGCTACACCTTC NA TRBJ1-2 TRBV7-9 once
CSVVGYTF TGCAGCGTTGTCGGCTACACCTTC NA TRBJ1-2 TRBV29-1 NA
CASSMVPGARQPQHF TGTGCCAGTAGTATGGTTCCGGGGGCTCGTCAGCCCCAGCATTTT NA TRBJ1-5 TRBV19 NA
CASSGTGTSGFHEQYF TGTGCCAGCAGCGGAACCGGGACTAGCGGGTTCCACGAGCAGTACTTC TRBD2 TRBJ2-7 TRBV9 NA
CASSWVAGAYEQYF TGTGCCAGCAGTTGGGTAGCGGGGGCCTACGAGCAGTACTTC TRBD2 TRBJ2-7 TRBV27 NA
CASSYSEVGELFF TGTGCCAGCAGTTACTCAGAGGTCGGGGAGCTGTTTTTT NA TRBJ2-2 TRBV6-5 NA
CASSQTGAQPQHF TGTGCCAGCAGCCAGACAGGGGCCCAGCCCCAGCATTTT TRBD1 TRBJ1-5 TRBV5-6 NA
CASSGLAGVLETQYF TGTGCCAGCAGTGGACTAGCGGGAGTCCTGGAGACCCAGTACTTC TRBD2 TRBJ2-5 TRBV7-9 NA
CASLAGGPPFF TGCGCCAGCCTAGCGGGAGGGCCGCCGTTCTTC TRBD2 TRBJ2-1 TRBV5-1 NA
CAWGSGTFEEKLFF TGTGCCTGGGGATCAGGGACCTTTGAGGAAAAACTGTTTTTT NA TRBJ1-4 TRBV30 NA
CASSQGRNPAYEQYF TGTGCCAGTAGCCAGGGACGGAACCCTGCCTACGAGCAGTACTTC NA TRBJ2-7 TRBV19 NA
CASSEDVGLSGNTIYF TGTGCCAGCAGTGAAGACGTGGGACTCTCTGGAAACACCATATATTTT NA TRBJ1-3 TRBV2 once
CASSRGGFDEQFF TGTGCCAGCAGCCGGGGTGGATTCGATGAGCAGTTCTTC NA TRBJ2-1 TRBV28 NA
CASSRGAGGAEQFF TGCGCCAGCAGCCGGGGGGCGGGGGGCGCTGAGCAGTTCTTC TRBD2 TRBJ2-1 TRBV4-3 NA
CASSYSRGRAGEQFF TGTGCCAGCAGTTACTCTCGCGGGAGGGCGGGTGAGCAGTTCTTC TRBD2 TRBJ2-1 TRBV6-5 NA
CASSELWTGRDGYTF TGTGCCAGCAGTGAATTGTGGACAGGGAGGGATGGCTACACCTTC TRBD1 TRBJ1-2 TRBV6-1 NA
CASSLGAGMNTEAFF TGCGCCAGCAGCTTGGGGGCAGGTATGAACACTGAAGCTTTCTTT NA TRBJ1-1 TRBV5-1 NA
CASSTGTGGNNEQFF TGTGCCAGTAGCACTGGGACAGGGGGGAACAATGAGCAGTTCTTC TRBD1 TRBJ2-1 TRBV19 NA
CASSSGGPDTQYF TGTGCCAGCAGCTCAGGAGGGCCAGATACGCAGTATTTT NA TRBJ2-3 TRBV7-6 NA
CASSALATNNEQFF TGTGCCAGCAGTGCACTAGCCACTAACAATGAGCAGTTCTTC NA TRBJ2-1 TRBV2 NA
CASSEETKNTGELFF TGTGCCAGCAGTGAAGAAACGAAGAACACCGGGGAGCTGTTTTTT NA TRBJ2-2 TRBV2 NA
CASSLNFVGSTDTQYF TGTGCCAGCAGTTTAAACTTCGTGGGGAGCACAGATACGCAGTATTTT NA TRBJ2-3 TRBV27 NA
CAWQIAGGPRNEQFF TGTGCCTGGCAGATAGCGGGAGGGCCTCGGAATGAGCAGTTCTTC TRBD2 TRBJ2-1 TRBV30 NA
CASSYSIGVAQETQYF TGTGCCAGCAGTTACTCCATCGGGGTAGCCCAAGAGACCCAGTACTTC NA TRBJ2-5 TRBV6-5 NA
CASSDWGRYGYTF TGTGCCAGCAGTGACTGGGGGAGGTATGGCTACACCTTC NA TRBJ1-2 TRBV6-4 NA
CASRQRERRTYEQYF TGTGCCAGCAGGCAGCGGGAGAGGAGGACCTACGAGCAGTACTTC TRBD2 TRBJ2-7 TRBV5-4 NA
CASSLVPGVGEQYF TGTGCCAGCAGCTTGGTGCCAGGGGTTGGGGAGCAGTACTTC NA TRBJ2-7 TRBV5-4 NA
CATKGQINQPQHF TGTGCCACCAAGGGGCAGATCAATCAGCCCCAGCATTTT NA TRBJ1-5 TRBV6-5 few
CASSARDSNEQFF TGTGCCAGCAGCGCGAGGGACAGCAATGAGCAGTTCTTC TRBD1 TRBJ2-1 TRBV9 NA
CASSLDRGTTFF TGTGCCAGCAGCTTGGACAGGGGAACTACTTTCTTT TRBD1 TRBJ1-1 TRBV7-9 few
CASSEPHANSYEQYF TGTGCCAGCAGTGAGCCCCACGCCAACTCCTACGAGCAGTACTTC NA TRBJ2-7 TRBV6-1 once
CASSPTPGTGLDYGYTF TGTGCCAGCAGCCCAACGCCCGGGACAGGGTTAGATTATGGCTACACCTTC TRBD1 TRBJ1-2 TRBV7-9 NA
CASSFGTGRNNEQFF TGTGCCAGCAGCTTTGGGACAGGGAGGAACAATGAGCAGTTCTTC TRBD1 TRBJ2-1 TRBV11-2 NA
CASSRGTGGGYGYTF TGTGCCAGCAGCCGAGGGACAGGGGGTGGATATGGCTACACCTTC TRBD1 TRBJ1-2 TRBV5-6 NA
CSVTGVGNYGYTF TGCAGCGTGACAGGGGTTGGAAACTATGGCTACACCTTC TRBD1 TRBJ1-2 TRBV29-1 NA
CASSQDGGEGAEAFF TGCGCCAGCAGCCAAGATGGAGGCGAGGGGGCTGAAGCTTTCTTT NA TRBJ1-1 TRBV4-3 once
CASSQRQGIYNEQFF TGTGCCAGCAGCCAGAGGCAGGGCATCTACAATGAGCAGTTCTTC NA TRBJ2-1 TRBV14 NA
CASSQANTEAFF TGCGCCAGCAGCCAAGCAAACACTGAAGCTTTCTTT NA TRBJ1-1 TRBV4-3 NA
CASSPVAGATYEQYF TGTGCCAGCAGCCCCGTAGCGGGAGCGACCTACGAGCAGTACTTC TRBD2 TRBJ2-7 TRBV7-8 once
CASSQDNRGARYNEQFF TGCGCCAGCAGCCAAGATAATAGGGGAGCCCGCTACAATGAGCAGTTCTTC NA TRBJ2-1 TRBV4-3 NA